The clone carrying this TCR beta chain has more than one count but fewer than ten. What it recognizes is unknown. This entry is derived from a study of regulatory T cells in long-lasting Graves disease. At the level of the study: Persistence in Graves' disease required over 5 years of antithyroid drugs plus positive TSH receptor antibodies.

The trim removed 6 bases at V and 0 bases at J, leaving 3 bases unmatched. CDR3 size: 15 residues. The germline CDR1 and CDR2 sequences are MDHEN and SYDVKM. With iRepertoire HTBI primers and Arm-PCR of CDR3 regions, TCR beta libraries were built. TCRdb reprocessed the multiplex PCR reads via MiXCR and lists one record per CDR3 protein. This sample has hundreds of thousands of distinct CDR3 sequences, with 20% found just once. Time point given: persistent/refractory GD, antithyroid drugs over 5 years with positive TRAb. PBMC RNA served as the TCR library source. A blood draw put around 9 milliliters of peripheral blood into EDTA tubes. Notes on the study in general: Persistent disease preferred TRBV28, TRBJ1-2 and TRBJ2-5; new disease, TRBV20-1 and TRBJ2-1.

V gene TRBV28 combines with J gene TRBJ2-1, with TRBD2 matching 9 bases. The sequence was collected from a female donor with Graves disease. The starting material was peripheral blood mononuclear cells (PBMCs), obtained when the disease was refractory, from a patient treated with antithyroid drugs. CDR3 loop: CASRNSGSSYNEQFF. As DNA, the CDR3 is TGTGCCAGCAGAAATAGCGGGAGCTCCTACAATGAGCAGTTCTTC.